This T cell receptor beta chain appears in the sequencing data of a study of blood T cell repertoires in COVID-19. Study background: Acute and convalescent COVID-19 samples came from the United States, Italy and Spain.

Authors' data handling: Reference gene primer amplification gave estimated nucleated cell counts. Here immunoSEQ multiplex PCR was the method, and the copy in TCRdb shows in-frame clones only, minus some. Clone size and the V and J calls come from that table; the DNA yielded D and trimming. The sample has around 340,000 clones; around 88% are singletons. The CDR3 spans 11 residues. Germline V lookup: CDR1 LNHDA, CDR2 SQIVND (reference sequence). V lost 4 bases to trimming and J lost 7 bases, with 7 bases between them. This receptor was obtained from a woman aged 55-70 years with COVID-19, enrolled during active disease. The V call is TRBV19, the J call TRBJ1-2, with a tentative D call TRBD1 (5 bases). Sample: peripheral blood. CDR3 protein: CASSTQGGYTF. In DNA form, the CDR3 reads TGTGCCAGTAGTACGCAGGGTGGCTACACCTTC.